One sample yielded the 14 T cell receptor beta chains listed below, sequenced in a study of PD-1 blockade in classical Hodgkin lymphoma (dated by TCRdb to 2019 to 2021). The intended sense of this specimen's time point label: cycle 2 day 1 (C2D1) of nivolumab. Every trial patient had relapsed after autologous stem cell transplantation, and cohorts A, B and C differed in prior brentuximab vedotin exposure. The method behind the library was the immunoSEQ multiplex PCR assay. In its TCRdb copy, this immuneACCESS table keeps in-frame sequences only and misses some clones. Where compared with another copy, unresolved V genes explain less than half of these, and the others have no known cause. The table for this sample lists 20,000 to 25,000 clones; around 80% of them were counted only once. The leading ten clones occupy about 17% of the sample. The material sequenced was peripheral blood mononuclear cells (PBMCs), taken before the second cycle of nivolumab. These receptors were collected from a human donor with classical Hodgkin lymphoma.

The CDR3 reads CASSLNSKGEQFF. CDR3 sequence (DNA): TGCGCCAGCAGCTTGAATAGCAAGGGTGAGCAGTTCTTC. This chain links TRBV5-1 with TRBJ2-1; D ambiguous. V lost 1 base and J 9 bases, leaving 11 bases between the germline ends. Germline-derived CDR1 and CDR2 are SGHRS and YFSETQ. The CDR3 loop spans 13 amino acids.

This clone was detected only a few times. The chain couples TRBV6-1 to TRBJ2-7; perhaps TRBD2 as D (5 bases). Germline V gene lookup returns CDR1 MNHNS and CDR2 SASEGT. Trimming left V 3 bases short and J 2 bases short, with 14 bases between. The CDR3 has 15 residues. CDR3 DNA sequence: TGTGCCAGCAGTGACGAGTCGGACTTCGCCTACGAGCAGTACTTC. This translates into CASSDESDFAYEQYF.

V and J are TRBV6-1 and TRBJ2-6, with unresolved D. Germline V gene sequence: CDR1 MNHNS, CDR2 SASEGT. Trimming removed 3 bases at V and 0 bases at J, with 12 bases between. The CDR3 has 17 amino acids. The CDR3 DNA reads TGTGCCAGCAGTGATTTATTGAGTAGCTCTGGGGCCAACGTCCTGACTTTC. This codes for CASSDLLSSSGANVLTF.

The V call is TRBV4-2, the J call TRBJ1-2; tentative D call: TRBD1 (6 bases). Germline V lookup: CDR1 LGHNA, CDR2 YNFKEQ. The V gene lost 5 bases and the J gene lost 7 bases, with 14 bases spanning the gap. This CDR3 has 13 residues. DNA for the CDR3: TGTGCCAGCAGCTTGGGGGGGACATTTGGCTACACCTTC. The encoded protein is CASSLGGTFGYTF.

In this sample, this clone turned up a few times. CDR3 protein: CASSPGTGRDEQFF. Written as DNA, the CDR3 is TGTGCCAGCAGCCCAGGGACAGGGAGAGATGAGCAGTTCTTC. The rearrangement uses TRBV5-4 and TRBJ2-1, with 9 bases fitting TRBD1. The germline gives CDR1 SGHNT, CDR2 YYREEE (reference sequence). The CDR3 runs 14 residues. Trimming removed 4 bases from V and 8 bases from J; junction bases left unmatched: 7.

In its sample, this clone was seen a few times. The rearrangement uses TRBV9 and TRBJ2-5; 13 bases agree with TRBD2. The V and J ends lost 0 bases and 4 bases, in that order; junction bases with no gene match: 9. The germline V gene encodes CDR1 SGDLS and CDR2 YYNGEE. CDR3 length: 18 amino acids. CDR3 loop: CASSVAGTSGMKGETQYF. DNA of the CDR3: TGTGCCAGCAGCGTAGCAGGGACTAGCGGGATGAAAGGAGAGACCCAGTACTTC. The full variable domain, completed using reference TRBV9 and TRBJ2-5, is DSGVTQTPKHLITATGQRVTLRCSPRSGDLSVYWYQQSLDQGLQFLIQYYNGEERAKGNILERFSAQQFPDLHSELNLSSLELGDSALYFCASSVAGTSGMKGETQYFGPGTRLLVL.

The chain has TRBV10-3 and TRBJ2-7; TRBD1 aligns across 7 bases. Per germline, CDR1 ENHRY and CDR2 SYGVKD. The trim removed 4 bases at V and 4 bases at J, leaving 7 bases unmatched. The CDR3 is 14 residues long. The CDR3 coding sequence is TGTGCCATCAGTGCACCGACAGGGTCGTACGAGCAGTACTTC. Its protein product is CAISAPTGSYEQYF.

The J gene is TRBJ2-5, the V gene TRBV28; possible D gene TRBD1, 5 bases. V was pared by 2 bases and J by 0 bases, with 13 bases between. CDR3 size: 16 residues. Germline V lookup: CDR1 MDHEN, CDR2 SYDVKM. As DNA, the CDR3 is TGTGCCAGCAGTTTAAGGGGAAGCCGGTACCAAGAGACCCAGTACTTC. It is translated as CASSLRGSRYQETQYF. The complete variable domain, with remaining parts taken from reference TRBV28 and TRBJ2-5, reads DVKVTQSSRYLVKRTGEKVFLECVQDMDHENMFWYRQDPGLGLRLIYFSYDVKMKEKGDIPEGYSVSREKKERFSLILESASTNQTSMYLCASSLRGSRYQETQYFGPGTRLLVL.

This clone was seen a single time. The chain has TRBV7-2 and TRBJ1-4; 8 bases are a match to TRBD1. Germline V CDR1 and CDR2: SGHTA, FQGNSA. The ends lost 5 bases at V and 0 bases at J; junction bases unmatched: 2. CDR3 length equals 15 residues. The CDR3: CASSETGATNEKLFF. CDR3 nucleotides: TGTGCCAGCAGCGAGACAGGGGCAACTAATGAAAAACTGTTTTTT.

This chain's CDR3 is CASSLGWGLVSEQYF. The CDR3 DNA sequence: TGTGCCAGCAGCTTGGGTTGGGGTCTGGTATCCGAGCAGTACTTC. The chain recombines TRBV5-4 with TRBJ2-7; D remains unclear. The CDR3 spans 15 residues. Germline V gene sequence: CDR1 SGHNT, CDR2 YYREEE (reference sequence). V was shortened by 0 bases and J by 6 bases, with 16 bases between the two germline ends.

The chain has TRBV27 and TRBJ2-7; possible D gene TRBD2, 7 bases. V dropped 6 bases and J dropped 7 bases, with 19 bases sitting between them. Per germline, CDR1 MNHEY and CDR2 SMNVEV (reference sequence). The CDR3 consists of 14 residues. CDR3 in DNA: TGTGCCAGCAGACATTACGGGGGGCGCGGGGAGCAGTACTTC. This encodes CASRHYGGRGEQYF.

This clone came up a few times. The gene calls are TRBV19 and TRBJ2-1; no clear D. Germline assignment: CDR1 LNHDA and CDR2 SQIVND (reference sequence). This CDR3 has 15 amino acids. The V and J ends lost 1 base and 5 bases respectively, with 12 bases between them. CDR3 protein: CASSIGPLEHNEQFF. DNA for the CDR3: TGTGCCAGTAGTATAGGCCCCCTTGAACACAATGAGCAGTTCTTC.

The chain employs TRBV7-8 and TRBJ2-1; 9 bases align to TRBD1. The length of the CDR3 is 15 residues. Trimming removed 3 bases from V and 9 bases from J; junction bases left unmatched: 9. Germline CDR1 and CDR2: SGHVS and FQNEAQ. CDR3 nucleotides: TGTGCCAGCAGCTTTGGGGGACAGGGCACCGTTGAGCAGTTCTTC. It is translated as CASSFGGQGTVEQFF.

This sequence joins TRBV5-1 and TRBJ1-5; no definite D call. Germline V gives CDR1 SGHRS, CDR2 YFSETQ. V was pared by 0 bases and J by 5 bases, with 12 bases between. This CDR3 has 15 amino acids. In DNA, the CDR3 is TGCGCCAGCAGCTTGGGCGGGGAACGGGATCAGCCCCAGCATTTT. Protein product: CASSLGGERDQPQHF. Full variable domain (outside the CDR3, taken from reference TRBV5-1 and TRBJ1-5): KAGVTQTPRYLIKTRGQQVTLSCSPISGHRSVSWYQQTPGQGLQFLFEYFSETQRNKGNFPGRFSGRQFSNSRSEMNVSTLELGDSALYLCASSLGGERDQPQHFGDGTRLSIL.